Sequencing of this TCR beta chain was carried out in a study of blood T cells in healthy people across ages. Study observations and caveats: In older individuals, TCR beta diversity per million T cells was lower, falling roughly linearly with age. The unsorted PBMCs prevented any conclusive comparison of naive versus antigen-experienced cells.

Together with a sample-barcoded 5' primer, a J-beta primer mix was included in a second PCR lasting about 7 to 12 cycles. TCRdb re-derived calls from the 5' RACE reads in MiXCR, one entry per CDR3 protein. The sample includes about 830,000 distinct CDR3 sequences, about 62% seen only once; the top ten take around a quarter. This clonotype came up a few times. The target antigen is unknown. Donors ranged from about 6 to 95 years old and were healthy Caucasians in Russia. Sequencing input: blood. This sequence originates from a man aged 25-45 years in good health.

CDR3 DNA sequence: TGTGCCATGGGGGACTACGAGCAGTACTTC. Translating it yields CAMGDYEQYF. This chain joins TRBV10-3 and TRBJ2-7, with D perhaps TRBD1 or TRBD2 (5 bases each). The CDR3 has 10 residues. V was clipped by 9 bases and J by 3 bases, with 6 bases between them. Germline values: CDR1 ENHRY, CDR2 SYGVKD.